The rows below give T cell receptor beta chains drawn from one sample of a study of vaccination effects on CD4 cells after COVID-19. TCRdb's table, derived via immunoSEQ multiplex PCR, lists solely in-frame clones and lacks some. The sample shows approximately 70,000 clones, over 60% of them seen only once. No antigen has been identified for these receptors. The material was CD4+ T cells from PBMCs cultured with HIV peptides, obtained before COVID-19 vaccination. The origin of the receptors is a human donor who had a prior SARS-CoV-2 infection. Both conserved end residues are trimmed from each CDR3. Not all rows give a size; the values are once, few, many and, for expanded clones, a class.

ASSSQVDNSPLH | once | TRBV9
ASSLFQGQGTTGELF | - | TRBV28
ASSGLAGGGVFPDTQY | - | TRBV7-8
ASRAAGNTIY | few | TRBV27
ASSLTSNTEAF | - | TRBV5-4
AISDFGGDTEAF | - | TRBV10-3
ASTTSGRAGEQY | once | TRBV5-5
ASSLNRQGRQPQH | - | TRBV7-8
ASSLGGTTNEKLF | once | TRBV5-1
ASSLALAGEYNEQF | once | TRBV7-9
ASSVSSTGELF | few | TRBV9
ASSFGQGAIYGYT | few | TRBV7-9
ASSQDPSGGATDTQY | - | TRBV4-2
ASSPGYEQY | - | TRBV11-3
ASSSLSGGLANEQF | - | TRBV5-1
AISEFRAGPQETQY | - | TRBV10-3
ASSNWASGGVQADTQY | - | TRBV3-1/TRBV3-2
ASSVLGDSKKETQY | few | TRBV6-4
ASGWDSGNTIY | few | TRBV10-2
ASSLENYYEQY | - | TRBV11-3
ASSLMGPSTHTDTQY | - | TRBV7-2
ASSLGQGRAGELF | - | TRBV27
ASSPLQGAQETQY | - | TRBV5-1
ASSGAGKNIQY | - | TRBV19
ASSTRTGVGGYT | - | TRBV11-3
AWSAWDRGVAEQY | few | TRBV30
AWSASGIDEQF | few | TRBV30
ASSASGRAAADTQY | few | TRBV5-6
ASSRRSYEQYS | once | TRBV6-5
ASSSTQDFYGYT | once | TRBV6-5
ASSLPAANTGELF | - | TRBV11-3